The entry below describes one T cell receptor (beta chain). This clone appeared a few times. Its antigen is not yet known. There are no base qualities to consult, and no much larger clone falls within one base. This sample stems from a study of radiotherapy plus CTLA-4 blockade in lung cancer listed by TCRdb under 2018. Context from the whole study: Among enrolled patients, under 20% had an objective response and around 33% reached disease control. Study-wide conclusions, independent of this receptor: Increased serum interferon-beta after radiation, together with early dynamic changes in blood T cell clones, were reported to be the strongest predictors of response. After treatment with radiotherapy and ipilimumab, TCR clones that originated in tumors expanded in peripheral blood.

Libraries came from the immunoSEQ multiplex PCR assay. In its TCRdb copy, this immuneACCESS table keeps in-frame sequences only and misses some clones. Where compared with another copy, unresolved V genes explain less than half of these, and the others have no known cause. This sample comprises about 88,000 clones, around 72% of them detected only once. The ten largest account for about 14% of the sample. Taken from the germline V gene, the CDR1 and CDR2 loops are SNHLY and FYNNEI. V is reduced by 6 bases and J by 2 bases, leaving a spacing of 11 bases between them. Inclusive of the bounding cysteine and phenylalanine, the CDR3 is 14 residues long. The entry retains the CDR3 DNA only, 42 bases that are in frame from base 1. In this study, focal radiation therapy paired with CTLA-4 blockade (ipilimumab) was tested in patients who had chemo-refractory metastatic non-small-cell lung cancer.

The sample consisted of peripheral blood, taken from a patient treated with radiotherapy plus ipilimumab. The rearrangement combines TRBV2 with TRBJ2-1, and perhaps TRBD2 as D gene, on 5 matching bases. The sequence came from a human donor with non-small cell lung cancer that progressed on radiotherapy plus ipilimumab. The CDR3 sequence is CASRGPGTYNEQFF. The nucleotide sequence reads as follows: TGTGCCAGCAGGGGTCCCGGGACCTACAATGAGCAGTTCTTC.